This T cell receptor beta chain was sequenced in a study of shared clonotypes between healthy human individuals. Study information: Plates per donor: three CD4 naive, three CD4 memory, two CD8 naive, one CD8 memory.

Donors comprised only Caucasian adults living in Nashville, Tennessee. Sequencing was performed with immunoSEQ multiplex PCR; in TCRdb, only in-frame clones are kept and a portion is missing. The sample yields about 680,000 clones, roughly 72% seen once. Trimming took 3 bases from V and 6 from J, leaving 10 bases between them. The CDR3 consists of 13 residues. Germline CDR1 reads LNHDA; CDR2 reads SQIVND (reference sequence). This chain uses TRBV19 with TRBJ2-3, with D maybe TRBD1 (6 bases). The material sequenced was memory CD4+ T cells sorted from blood. Subset indicated: CD45RA-negative fraction. The TCR comes from a woman aged 25 to 39 in good health. The CDR3: CASSIAGADTQYF. CDR3 bases: TGTGCCAGTAGTATTGCAGGGGCCGATACGCAGTATTTT.